The following is a T cell receptor beta chain sequence with its context. Which antigen it targets is not known. Its ends do not fully match the called genes, so a read error is possible. This sample is drawn from a study of blood T cells in healthy people across ages (dated by TCRdb to between 2015 and 2017). Background on the whole study: Template switching captured roughly one uniquely barcoded TCR beta cDNA molecule per two T cells in model experiments. The donors were divided into four age groups: young (average approximately 17 years), middle-aged (approximately 39), aged (roughly 60) and long-lived (about 90). The study analyzed two additional independent replicas of 1 million unique cDNA reads from the same blood draw for two donors, one aged 18 to 29 and one aged 80 or older. Age-related changes in TCR beta repertoire diversity were measured in the study by deep sequencing normalized with unique cDNA molecular identifiers. To avoid experimental bias, donors of different ages were distributed randomly across sequencing lanes. Overall study results and their limits: There was a strong correlation between observed TCR beta diversity and the percentage of naive T cells measured by flow cytometry. Conclusive comparison of naive and antigen-experienced compartments was prevented by the profiling of bulk unsorted PBMCs. Because the CMV infection status of the donors was unknown, age-related changes in expanded clonotypes may potentially have been confounded. Estimates of total diversity from one million sequenced T cells were regarded as lower bounds and underestimates. As age increased, observed TCR beta diversity per million T cells dropped in a roughly linear way, and a significant reduction was already evident by age approximately 40. Compared with the aged group, more naive CD4+ T cells, fewer expanded clones and increased TCR diversity were shown by the long-lived group, suggesting age selection.

Receptor amplification or capture employed 5' RACE. TCRdb names Illumina HiSeq 2500 as the instrument used. The second PCR ran for about 6 to 12 cycles and used a J-beta primer mix along with a sample-barcoded 5' primer. A template-switch 5' adaptor carrying 12 random nucleotides introduced a unique molecular identifier onto each TCR beta cDNA molecule. At least 2.5 million CDR3-containing paired-end reads were obtained from each sample. First-strand cDNA synthesis was performed from all RNA using the Mint cDNA synthesis kit, with priming by a TRBC-specific oligonucleotide. After uracil-DNA glycosylase treatment, a first 18-cycle PCR used universal primers M1SS and BC2_uni_R on all cDNA. The original methods were these. For normalization, 1 million high-quality reads, each with a distinct molecular identifier, were randomly selected from each sample. Instead of being binned into consensus sequences, reads that shared molecular identifiers were thrown out. MiTCR, with a Q25 quality threshold and the strictest error-elimination algorithm, was used for CDR3 identification, clonotype clustering and error correction. A nonparametric unseen species model with Euler transformation was used to estimate lower-bound total TCR beta diversity. TCRdb applied fastp at Q25 and MiXCR to the public reads, then kept only in-frame beta chains. Under each unique CDR3 protein, matching rows form one entry showing the most common genes and DNA. In this record, the V and J calls reflect TCRdb's handling and not the investigators' own analysis. The sample table records 1.5 million or so distinct CDR3 sequences; 40% to 45% of these occur just once. Clones ranked in the top ten supply about 3.8% of the sample.

Systemically healthy Caucasian individuals from Russia, some 40 in total and aged roughly 6 to 90 years, were included as donors. Each donor gave 8.5 to 10 milliliters of peripheral blood, collected into EDTA-treated Vacutainer tubes. PBMCs were isolated by Ficoll-Paque density-gradient centrifugation, with at least 6 million obtained per sample. Trizol reagent was used to extract total RNA from PBMCs, with at least 6 micrograms per sample. For every donor, an aliquot of PBMCs went through flow cytometry to measure the percentages of naive CD45RAhigh/CD27high T cells. Sequences LNHNV (CDR1) and YYDKDF (CDR2) are obtained from the germline V gene (reference sequence). Counted from cysteine to phenylalanine, this CDR3 has 14 amino acids. Only the CDR3 part of the read is kept: 42 bases, read in frame from the first base.

Sequences were obtained from blood. The receptor was derived from a woman aged 18-35 years in good health. The sequence is built from TRBV15 and TRBJ1-2; the D region possibly corresponds to TRBD1 (5 bases align). The DNA sequence is TGTGCCATCAGCAGAGATGGGGGGAACTATGGCTACACCTTC. It translates as CAISRDGGNYGYTF.